This passage covers 19 T cell receptor beta chains from one sample sequenced in a study of metastatic and nonmetastatic thyroid tumors. TCRdb redid the clone calls on the PCR reads using MiXCR. The sample consists of roughly 5,900 clones, approximately 35% of them appearing once. No treatment had been given to any patient before thyroid surgery. Sequencing used adjacent normal tissue. All receptors derive from a male donor with papillary thyroid cancer or a benign thyroid nodule (not recorded which). Some clones in this sample may be carry-over from other donors' samples.

As for this clone: Lacking the conserved final phenylalanine or tryptophan, this CDR3 likely reflects a read error. The chain couples TRBV25-1 to TRBJ2-5; TRBD2 agrees at 7 bases. Per germline, CDR1 MGHDK and CDR2 SYGVNS. This CDR3 is 15 amino acids long. Trimming cost V 2 bases and J 5 bases; bases outside gene matches: 8. The CDR3 coding sequence is TGTGCCAGCAGTGAACTGACGATCGGGAGGGAGACCCAGTACTTA. Protein sequence: CASSELTIGRETQYL.

This clone has more than one count but fewer than ten. Compared with germline, one end of the junction differs, possibly owing to a read error. The V call is TRBV28, the J call TRBJ1-2; maybe TRBD1 (5 bases). The CDR3 contains 15 residues. The germline CDR1 and CDR2 sequences are MDHEN and SYDVKM. The CDR3 region is CASSLPTVSNHGYTF. The DNA of the CDR3 is TGTGCCAGCAGTCTCCCGACAGTATCTAACCATGGCTACACCTTC.

This clone occurred once. The chain couples TRBV11-3 to TRBJ1-2; possibly TRBD1 for D (5 bases). Germline loops: CDR1 SGHNT, CDR2 YENEEA. V was clipped by 5 bases and J by 4 bases, with 14 bases between them. The length of the CDR3 is 14 residues. The CDR3 region has the DNA TGTGCCAGCAGCCAAGAGGCCGGGACCTATGGCTACACCTTC. This gives the protein CASSQEAGTYGYTF.

The chain uses TRBV20-1 and TRBJ1-1; perhaps TRBD1 as D (5 bases). Germline V gene data show CDR1 as DFQATT and CDR2 as SNEGSKA (reference sequence). V dropped 3 bases and J dropped 2 bases, with 13 bases sitting between them. This CDR3 contains 14 residues. In DNA form, the CDR3 reads TGCAGTGCTAGCAGGGTAGATGGCAACACTGAAGCTTTCTTT. Translated: CSASRVDGNTEAFF.

The chain uses TRBV20-1 and TRBJ2-1, with D possibly TRBD2 on 6 matching bases. The CDR3 consists of 15 residues. CDR1 is DFQATT and CDR2 is SNEGSKA in the germline V gene (reference sequence). V lost 0 bases to trimming and J lost 8 bases, with 17 bases between them. The CDR3 DNA follows: TGCAGTGCTAGAGATCTTCGCTGGAGGGTCCATGAGCAGTTCTTC. It codes for CSARDLRWRVHEQFF.

In regard to this clone: The same CDR3 also results from other DNA sequences found in this sample. CDR3 bases: TGTGCCAGTACTACCCAAGCCGCGACAGGGTTGTATGAGCAGTTCTTC. Its translation: CASTTQAATGLYEQFF. The chain combines TRBV19 with TRBJ2-1, with 7 positions matching TRBD1. Germline values: CDR1 LNHDA, CDR2 SQIVND (reference sequence). This CDR3 spans 16 amino acids. V was pared by 7 bases and J by 8 bases, with 17 bases of the junction left unmatched. The whole variable domain, filled in from reference TRBV19 and TRBJ2-1, reads DGGITQSPKYLFRKEGQNVTLSCEQNLNHDAMYWYRQDPGQGLRLIYYSQIVNDFQKGDIAEGYSVSREKKESFPLTVTSAQKNPTAFYLCASTTQAATGLYEQFFGPGTRLTVL.

V and J are TRBV7-2 and TRBJ2-1; 11 bases line up with TRBD2. This CDR3 has 16 amino acids. CDR1 is SGHTA, CDR2 FQGNSA, per germline. V gave up 3 bases and J gave up 4 bases; unmatched junction bases: 5. In DNA, the CDR3 is TGTGCCAGCAGCTTCGCCGGGACTAGCGGTTACAATGAGCAGTTCTTC. Its protein is CASSFAGTSGYNEQFF.

The chain combines TRBV18 with TRBJ1-1; 10 bases are a match to TRBD1. V lost 4 bases, J lost 0 bases, and 8 bases stayed unmatched. Germline CDR1 is KGHSH and CDR2 is LQKENI. The CDR3 runs 17 residues. The CDR3 reads CASSRGQGKSMNTEAFF. For the CDR3, the DNA is TGTGCCAGCTCACGGGGACAGGGGAAGAGTATGAACACTGAAGCTTTCTTT. Variable domain in full (rest from reference TRBV18 and TRBJ1-1): NAGVMQNPRHLVRRRGQEARLRCSPMKGHSHVYWYRQLPEEGLKFMVYLQKENIIDESGMPKERFSAEFPKEGPSILRIQQVVRGDSAAYFCASSRGQGKSMNTEAFFGQGTRLTVV.

The sample holds a few counts of this clone. This chain connects TRBV2 to TRBJ1-6, with unresolved D. The germline V gene has CDR1 SNHLY and CDR2 FYNNEI. V dropped 7 bases and J dropped 9 bases, with 16 bases sitting between them. The CDR3 length is 14 residues. This CDR3 reads CASKGGLLGSPLHF. The CDR3 nucleotides are TGTGCCAGCAAAGGTGGCCTCCTAGGTTCACCCCTCCACTTT.

The rearrangement uses TRBV5-1 and TRBJ1-1; D may be TRBD1 (5 bases). Trimming took off 3 bases at V and 7 bases at J, with 13 bases between the two ends. The CDR3 contains 13 residues. The germline gives CDR1 SGHRS, CDR2 YFSETQ. The CDR3 DNA is TGCGCCAGCAGCTGGCAGGGTAGCGGTGAAGCTTTCTTT. Translation gives CASSWQGSGEAFF.

There are many counts of this clone. One base away lies a much larger clone, so this may be a sequencing read error. V usage is TRBV20-1 and J usage is TRBJ1-6; D might be TRBD1 (5 bases). This CDR3 comprises 11 residues. Germline V CDR1 and CDR2: DFQATT, SNEGSKA (reference sequence). The CDR3 nucleotides read TGCAGTGCTACCGGGGGTTCACCCCCCCACTTT. It codes for CSATGGSPPHF.

There are a few counts of this clone. The chain links TRBV28 to TRBJ2-1; 7 bases match TRBD1. V dropped 8 bases and J dropped 0; count of bases not matched to a gene: 7. Germline CDR1 MDHEN, CDR2 SYDVKM. CDR3 length: 15 residues. CDR3 DNA: TGTGCCAGCCTAGGGGACAGCCGCTCCTACAATGAGCAGTTCTTC. It translates to CASLGDSRSYNEQFF.

This clone was detected only a few times. In this CDR3 the conserved last residue, phenylalanine or tryptophan, is missing, so a read error is likely. The rearrangement links TRBV6-5 to TRBJ1-3; D possibly corresponds to TRBD1 (6 bases). CDR1 is MNHEY, CDR2 SVGAGI, per germline. The length of the CDR3 is 15 residues. Trimming stripped 7 bases from V and 0 bases from J, with 13 bases between. DNA of the CDR3: TGTGCCAGCAATTATATAGGGGGCTCTGGAAACACCATATATTCT. Its translation is CASNYIGGSGNTIYS.

On this clone: Mismatch with germline at one junction end may stem from a read error. The same CDR3 arises from other DNA sequences in this sample as well. This chain connects TRBV11-2 to TRBJ2-2, with D possibly TRBD2 on 5 matching bases. CDR3 length equals 15 residues. Germline V gives CDR1 SGHAT, CDR2 FQNNGV. CDR3 region: CASSLGGANTGELFF. As DNA, the CDR3 is TGTGCCAGCAGCTTAGGGGGAGCGAACACAGGGGAGCTGTTTTTT.

This clone is large by share. This rearrangement joins TRBV9 to TRBJ2-7; D unresolved. The CDR3 has 11 amino acids. In germline, CDR1 is SGDLS, CDR2 YYNGEE. Trimming removed 4 bases from V and 0 bases from J, with 2 bases in between. DNA for the CDR3: TGTGCCAGCAGCCCCTCCTACGAGCAGTACTTC. This encodes CASSPSYEQYF.

In this sample, this clone turned up a few times. This chain uses TRBV6-1 with TRBJ1-1; 10 nucleotides line up with TRBD1. CDR1 MNHNS and CDR2 SASEGT come from the germline V gene. With V trimmed by 7 bases and J by 4 bases, 9 bases remained unmatched. CDR3 length: 15 amino acids. In DNA, the CDR3 is TGTGCCAGCAACCCCCCGACAGGGGGCGGCACTGAAGCTTTCTTT. Amino acids: CASNPPTGGGTEAFF.

This clone was seen more than once but under ten times. Its ends do not fully match the called genes, so a read error is possible. In DNA form, the CDR3 reads TGTGAAAGCAGTCGTTTGTCCGGGACTGTGAACACTGGAGCTTTCTTT. This encodes CESSRLSGTVNTGAFF. This chain joins TRBV27 and TRBJ1-1, with a tentative D call TRBD1 (5 bases). The germline gives CDR1 MNHEY, CDR2 SMNVEV (reference sequence). There are 16 residues in the CDR3.

This clone was counted between two and nine times. V gene TRBV24-1 combines with J gene TRBJ1-2; no reliable D call. CDR1 is KGHDR, CDR2 SFDVKD, per germline. V lost 3 bases and J 4 bases, leaving 14 bases between the germline ends. The CDR3 runs 15 residues. This CDR3 is CATSDGRAGVYGYTF. Here the CDR3 DNA reads TGTGCCACCAGTGATGGGAGGGCCGGAGTCTATGGCTACACCTTC.

The chain recombines TRBV4-3 with TRBJ1-2; TRBD1 matches 9 bases. With V trimmed by 5 bases and J by 8 bases, 15 bases remained unmatched. Germline V gives CDR1 LGHNA, CDR2 YSLEER. The CDR3 has 16 residues. This CDR3 is CASSKNMGTGKEGYTF. Written as DNA, the CDR3 is TGCGCCAGCAGCAAAAATATGGGGACAGGGAAAGAAGGCTACACCTTC.